The 26 T cell receptor beta chains presented below share a single source sample, sequenced in a study of blood T cell repertoires in COVID-19. This table comes from immunoSEQ multiplex PCR, and its TCRdb copy is limited to in-frame clones, with some not included. The sample includes hundreds of thousands of clones, about four fifths of them seen just once. The sequencing sample was made of peripheral blood. The origin of the receptors is an elderly woman with COVID-19, enrolled during active disease.

About this clone itself: Within the sample, other DNA sequences also encode this same CDR3. The chain combines TRBV5-1 with TRBJ1-1; D may be TRBD1 (5 bases). In germline, CDR1 is SGHRS, CDR2 YFSETQ. The CDR3 runs to 14 residues. The V gene lost 0 bases and the J gene lost 2 bases, with 8 bases spanning the gap. The CDR3 nucleotides read TGCGCCAGCAGCTTGGCGACAGTTAACACTGAAGCTTTCTTT. It yields the protein CASSLATVNTEAFF.

The DNA of the CDR3 is TGTGCTAGTGGCCCCGGGGGGGTAGCGGGATACAATGAGCAGTTCTTC. Its protein product is CASGPGGVAGYNEQFF. The chain carries TRBV12-5 and TRBJ2-1; 8 nucleotides agree with TRBD2. The CDR3 length is 16 residues. The germline V gene encodes CDR1 LGHNT and CDR2 FRNRAP. J gave up 4 bases and V 6 bases, and 11 bases lay outside the gene matches. The variable domain in full, with the rest retrieved from reference TRBV12-5 and TRBJ2-1, is DARVTQTPRHKVTEMGQEVTMRCQPILGHNTVFWYRQTMMQGLELLAYFRNRAPLDDSGMPKDRFSAEMPDATLATLKIQPSEPRDSAVYFCASGPGGVAGYNEQFFGPGTRLTVL.

This clone came up a few times. V usage is TRBV28 and J usage is TRBJ1-3; TRBD1 might be the D (5 bases). Germline CDR1 and CDR2: MDHEN and SYDVKM. The CDR3 loop spans 15 amino acids. The ends were cut back, 4 bases at V and 0 bases at J, with 10 bases in the middle. In DNA form, the CDR3 reads TGTGCCAGCAGTTCTGTGACAGCCTCTGGAAACACCATATATTTT. This sequence encodes CASSSVTASGNTIYF.

V and J are TRBV3-1 (or the pseudogene TRBV3-2) and TRBJ2-5; 9 positions match TRBD2. Germline loops: CDR1 LGHDT, CDR2 YNNKEL (reference sequence). This CDR3 is built from 12 residues. V was clipped by 4 bases and J by 13 bases; unmatched bases: 7. The CDR3 reads CASSLRGTSRYF. CDR3 nucleotide sequence: TGTGCCAGCAGCCTCCGAGGGACTAGCCGGTACTTC.

CDR3 amino acids: CASSLDRGNQPQHF. Written as DNA, the CDR3 is TGTGCCAGCAGCTTGGACAGGGGCAATCAGCCCCAGCATTTT. This chain links TRBV5-6 with TRBJ1-5; D perhaps matches TRBD1 (6 bases). CDR1 is SGHDT, CDR2 YYEEEE, per germline. This CDR3 has 14 residues. The V end was cut by 0 bases, the J end by 2 bases, with 6 bases between.

The rearrangement joins TRBV7-2 to TRBJ2-3, with 9 bases that match TRBD1. V was clipped by 7 bases and J by 10 bases; unmatched bases: 9. The CDR3 totals 13 residues. Germline CDR1 SGHTA, CDR2 FQGNSA. The CDR3 bases are TGTGCCAGCACCCTAGGGGGGGACAGGGCGCAGTATTTT. It is translated as CASTLGGDRAQYF.

V is TRBV4-1 and J is TRBJ2-3, with a weak D call TRBD2 (5 bases). Germline V gene sequence: CDR1 MGHRA, CDR2 YSYEKL. The V end was cut by 1 base, the J end by 0 bases, with 8 bases between. The CDR3 spans 15 residues. Here the CDR3 DNA reads TGCGCCAGCAGCCAAGCAACTAGAAGCACAGATACGCAGTATTTT. The encoded protein is CASSQATRSTDTQYF.

CDR3 in DNA: TGTGCCAGCAGCTTAGTTCTAGCGCAAGCGCAGTATTTT. Protein sequence: CASSLVLAQAQYF. The chain uses TRBV7-2 and TRBJ2-3, with a tentative D call TRBD2 (6 bases). V shed 1 base and J shed 10 bases, with 12 bases lying between them. Germline values: CDR1 SGHTA, CDR2 FQGNSA. The CDR3 spans 13 residues.

The rearrangement links TRBV2 to TRBJ2-1, with D possibly matching TRBD1 (6 bases). The CDR3 contains 13 residues. V was cut by 7 bases and J by 6 bases, with 13 bases left in between. CDR1 and CDR2 from the germline V gene are SNHLY and FYNNEI. The CDR3 DNA follows: TGTGCCAGCACAAGGACAGCAAGCAATGAGCAGTTCTTC. This sequence encodes CASTRTASNEQFF.

The gene calls are TRBV18 and TRBJ2-1; perhaps TRBD1 as D (6 bases). Germline values: CDR1 KGHSH, CDR2 LQKENI. Trimming left V 8 bases short and J 8 bases short, with 10 bases between. The CDR3 consists of 11 residues. CDR3 sequence reads: CASTTGYEQFF. The CDR3 coding sequence is TGTGCCAGCACGACAGGATATGAGCAGTTCTTC.

The V and J genes are TRBV19 and TRBJ2-7, with D hard to call. CDR1 and CDR2 from the germline V gene are LNHDA and SQIVND (reference sequence). V gave up 6 bases and J gave up 6 bases, with 18 bases separating them. The CDR3 sequence is 14 residues long. This chain's CDR3 is CASRDGSAPSEQYF. Here the CDR3 DNA reads TGTGCCAGTAGAGACGGGTCTGCCCCAAGCGAGCAGTACTTC.

V is TRBV5-1 and J is TRBJ1-2; D call uncertain. The CDR3 length is 18 residues. Per the germline V gene, CDR1 is SGHRS and CDR2 is YFSETQ. Trimming took 0 bases from V and 6 from J, leaving 24 bases between them. The CDR3 region has the DNA TGCGCCAGCAGCTTGGATAGTGCAGGAGGTCGTTATTGGAATGGCTACACCTTC. Its protein is CASSLDSAGGRYWNGYTF.

The chain carries TRBV30 and TRBJ1-4; perhaps TRBD1 as D (5 bases). The CDR3 is 14 amino acids. Per germline, CDR1 GTSNPN and CDR2 SVGIG (reference sequence). Between the trimmed V and J ends, which lost 4 bases and 3 bases, there was a span of 12 bases. CDR3 DNA: TGTGCCTGGAAAGATTCGACAGCTAATGAAAAACTGTTTTTT. Residues: CAWKDSTANEKLFF.

The chain recombines TRBV2 with TRBJ2-3; a weak D match, TRBD2 (6 bases). Per germline, CDR1 SNHLY and CDR2 FYNNEI. V dropped 8 bases and J dropped 8 bases, with 23 bases sitting between them. There are 15 residues in the CDR3. The chain's CDR3 is CASRWADYDGSTQYF. The CDR3 coding sequence is TGTGCCAGCCGTTGGGCGGACTACGACGGGAGTACGCAGTATTTT.

This chain uses TRBV2 with TRBJ1-1; 7 bases line up with TRBD1. The CDR3 runs 14 residues. The V and J ends lost 7 bases and 7 bases, in that order; junction bases with no gene match: 12. The germline gives CDR1 SNHLY, CDR2 FYNNEI. The CDR3 region has the DNA TGTGCCAGCACCTCAGGGGGGAACCCAATTGAAGCTTTCTTT. Protein sequence: CASTSGGNPIEAFF.

The V and J genes are TRBV24-1 and TRBJ1-3; the match to TRBD1 covers 9 bases. The CDR3 totals 13 residues. Germline V CDR1 and CDR2: KGHDR, SFDVKD. Germline trimming cut 5 bases from V and 7 bases from J; bases unmatched to any gene: 2. In nucleotides, the CDR3 is TGTGCCACCAGTGGGGGACAGGGCAACACCATATATTTT. This codes for CATSGGQGNTIYF.

The chain uses TRBV10-3 and TRBJ1-5, with TRBD1 matching over 7 bases. Looked up from germline, CDR1 is ENHRY and CDR2 is SYGVKD. The CDR3 contains 15 residues. V dropped 0 bases and J dropped 3; count of bases not matched to a gene: 2. The CDR3 sequence is CAISESGQSNQPQHF. The CDR3 nucleotides read TGTGCCATCAGTGAGTCGGGACAGTCCAATCAGCCCCAGCATTTT.

The rearrangement uses TRBV7-2 and TRBJ2-7; 7 bases align to TRBD1. The germline CDR1 and CDR2 sequences are SGHTA and FQGNSA. This CDR3 has 14 amino acids. V lost 5 bases to trimming and J lost 5 bases; unmatched junction nucleotides: 9. This CDR3 is CASSPDRASHEQYF. CDR3 DNA: TGTGCCAGCAGCCCCGACAGGGCCAGTCACGAGCAGTACTTC.

The chain links TRBV19 to TRBJ2-1; D perhaps matches TRBD2 (5 bases). This CDR3 is built from 14 residues. V dropped 5 bases and J dropped 1 base, with 9 bases sitting between them. Germline CDR1 reads LNHDA; CDR2 reads SQIVND (reference sequence). Here the CDR3 DNA reads TGTGCCAGTAGTTTGGACTTATCCTACAATGAGCAGTTCTTC. Translated: CASSLDLSYNEQFF.

The V and J genes are TRBV6-5 and TRBJ2-1; the match to TRBD2 covers 11 bases. This CDR3 comprises 15 residues. J gave up 8 bases and V 2 bases, and 5 bases lay outside the gene matches. The germline V gene has CDR1 MNHEY and CDR2 SVGAGI. The DNA of the CDR3 is TGTGCCAGCAGTTACGTAGCGGGGGGGCAGTATGAGCAGTTCTTC. This codes for CASSYVAGGQYEQFF.

This chain links TRBV3-1 (or the pseudogene TRBV3-2) with TRBJ1-1; D gene uncertain. The CDR3 loop spans 13 amino acids. V was clipped by 5 bases and J by 0 bases, with 7 bases between them. Germline-derived CDR1 and CDR2 are LGHDT and YNNKEL (reference sequence). CDR3 DNA sequence: TGTGCCAGCAGCTTCAGTATGAACACTGAAGCTTTCTTT. It yields the protein CASSFSMNTEAFF.

The chain recombines TRBV30 with TRBJ1-1; D is possibly TRBD1 (5 bases). The V end was cut by 1 base, the J end by 0 bases, with 12 bases between. Germline CDR1 and CDR2: GTSNPN and SVGIG (reference sequence). The CDR3 runs to 15 residues. The CDR3 DNA follows: TGTGCCTGGAGTGCTAACAGGATCTTGAACACTGAAGCTTTCTTT. Translated, it gives CAWSANRILNTEAFF.

DNA for the CDR3: TGTGCCAGCGGGGGACAGGGGAGGGGGACTGAAGCTTTCTTT. This encodes CASGGQGRGTEAFF. J is TRBJ1-1 and V is TRBV2; 10 bases match TRBD1. The CDR3 loop spans 14 amino acids. Per germline, CDR1 SNHLY and CDR2 FYNNEI. J gave up 5 bases and V 8 bases, and 8 bases lay outside the gene matches.

This chain uses TRBV4-3 with TRBJ1-4; TRBD1 is a possible D gene (5 bases). This CDR3 has 15 residues. Germline CDR1 and CDR2: LGHNA and YSLEER. Trimming stripped 1 base from V and 5 bases from J, with 11 bases between. DNA for the CDR3: TGCGCCAGCAGCCAAGGCGGGACCCAGAATGAAAAACTGTTTTTT. This sequence encodes CASSQGGTQNEKLFF.

CDR3 DNA: TGTGCCAGCAGCTTAGTAGTAAGCTCCTACAATGAGCAGTTCTTC. Amino acid sequence: CASSLVVSSYNEQFF. The chain has TRBV7-3 and TRBJ2-1, with D hard to call. Trimming took off 2 bases at V and 0 bases at J, with 8 bases between the two ends. Germline V gene data show CDR1 as SGHTA and CDR2 as FQGTGA. CDR3 length: 15 residues. The whole variable domain, remainder taken from reference TRBV7-3 and TRBJ2-1, is GAGVSQTPSNKVTEKGKYVELRCDPISGHTALYWYRQSLGQGPEFLIYFQGTGAADDSGLPNDRFFAVRPEGSVSTLKIQRTERGDSAVYLCASSLVVSSYNEQFFGPGTRLTVL.

This clone was seen just once. The chain joins TRBV28 to TRBJ1-5, with 7 bases identical to TRBD1. The CDR3 is 14 amino acids. V lost 1 base, J lost 6 bases, and 3 bases stayed unmatched. Germline V CDR1 and CDR2: MDHEN, SYDVKM. The CDR3 spells CASSLSGGSQPQHF. The CDR3 DNA reads TGTGCCAGCAGTTTATCAGGGGGGAGTCAGCCCCAGCATTTT. Full variable domain (outside the CDR3, taken from reference TRBV28 and TRBJ1-5): DVKVTQSSRYLVKRTGEKVFLECVQDMDHENMFWYRQDPGLGLRLIYFSYDVKMKEKGDIPEGYSVSREKKERFSLILESASTNQTSMYLCASSLSGGSQPQHFGDGTRLSIL.